These 2 T cell receptor beta chains originate from one sample sequenced in a study of regulatory T cells in long-lasting Graves disease. With iRepertoire HTBI primers and Arm-PCR of CDR3 regions, TCR beta libraries were built. TCRdb reanalysed the multiplex PCR reads using MiXCR and keeps one entry per CDR3 protein. The repertoire holds under 450,000 distinct CDR3 sequences, with 10% to 15% as singletons. The time point was: newly diagnosed GD, antithyroid drugs for less than 3 months. TCR sequences were obtained from RNA taken from PBMCs. This same sample was also part of a study on T cells in Graves' hyperthyroidism and ophthalmopathy.

Sequences were derived from peripheral blood mononuclear cells (PBMCs), sampled at new diagnosis, from a patient treated with antithyroid drugs. All receptors derive from a woman aged 18-29 years with Graves disease.

This clonotype turned up a few times. The V gene is TRBV5-5, the J gene TRBJ2-6; 7 nucleotides align to TRBD2. V dropped 9 bases and J dropped 5; count of bases not matched to a gene: 11. Looked up from germline, CDR1 is SGHKS and CDR2 is YYEKEE (reference sequence). The CDR3 runs 15 residues. CDR3 sequence (DNA): TGTGCCACCAGTTGGGGGGGGACGAGGGCCAACGTCCTGACTTTC. Protein: CATSWGGTRANVLTF.

The rearrangement uses TRBV12-3 or TRBV12-4 and TRBJ2-7; 9 bases are a match to TRBD2. The CDR3 has 14 amino acids. J was trimmed by 3 bases and V by 7 bases; bases with no gene match: 7. The CDR3 sequence is CASTDSGRDYEQYF. In DNA, the CDR3 is TGTGCCAGCACCGATAGCGGGAGAGACTACGAGCAGTACTTC.